The 2 T cell receptor beta chains given below trace back to one sample, sequenced in a study of T cells in Graves' hyperthyroidism and ophthalmopathy. What was amplified from RNA transcripts were TCR beta CDR3 regions. First-round RT-PCR of the TCR CDR3 relied on the HTBI primer set. TCRdb reprocessed the multiplex PCR reads via MiXCR and lists one record per CDR3 protein. The table shows hundreds of thousands of distinct CDR3 sequences, with roughly 22% occurring only once. Sequenced material: blood. Every receptor here comes from a woman aged 70 to 79 with Graves' ophthalmopathy.

This clonotype was seen ten or more times. The gene calls are TRBV28 and TRBJ2-3; D is perhaps TRBD1 or TRBD2 (7 bases each). Trimming stripped 2 bases from V and 3 bases from J, with 12 bases between. CDR3 size: 15 residues. The germline V gene encodes CDR1 MDHEN and CDR2 SYDVKM. The CDR3 DNA reads as TGTGCCAGCAGTTTAAGAGCGGGACAGACAGATACGCAGTATTTT. It yields the protein CASSLRAGQTDTQYF.

This clonotype has a handful of counts. This sequence joins TRBV10-3 and TRBJ2-1, with unresolved D. The V gene lost 6 bases and the J gene lost 0 bases, with 9 bases spanning the gap. This CDR3 contains 14 residues. The germline V gene encodes CDR1 ENHRY and CDR2 SYGVKD. The DNA for the CDR3 is TGTGCCATCAGGAGCGCCCCCTCCTACAATGAGCAGTTCTTC. It is translated as CAIRSAPSYNEQFF.